The present T cell receptor beta chain was sequenced within a study of T cells in narcolepsy. Turning to the study itself: Enrolled donors included narcolepsy type 1 or type 2 patients and healthy controls.

Comment on this clone: Its cognate antigen is unknown.

The assay was immunoSEQ multiplex PCR, and TCRdb's table has in-frame clones only and misses some. The sample records 15,000 to 20,000 clones, over 55% being singletons. V was clipped by 3 bases and J by 5 bases; unmatched bases: 14. Germline loops: CDR1 SGHKS, CDR2 YYEKEE (reference sequence). The CDR3 is 17 residues long. General study results and limits: Autoreactive clonotypes reportedly recurred in blood of same and different patients, not controls. Same-patient CSF and blood CD4+ T cell clonotypes included HCRT-specific and TRIB2-specific autoreactive ones.

The sequenced sample was CD45RA- memory CD8+ T cells from PBMCs. The genes are TRBV5-5 and TRBJ1-2; 9 bases align to TRBD1. The sequence was obtained from a human donor with narcolepsy. The CDR3 spells CASSYQLGQGMEYGYTF. In nucleotides, the CDR3 is TGTGCCAGCAGCTACCAGCTAGGACAGGGGATGGAGTATGGCTACACCTTC.